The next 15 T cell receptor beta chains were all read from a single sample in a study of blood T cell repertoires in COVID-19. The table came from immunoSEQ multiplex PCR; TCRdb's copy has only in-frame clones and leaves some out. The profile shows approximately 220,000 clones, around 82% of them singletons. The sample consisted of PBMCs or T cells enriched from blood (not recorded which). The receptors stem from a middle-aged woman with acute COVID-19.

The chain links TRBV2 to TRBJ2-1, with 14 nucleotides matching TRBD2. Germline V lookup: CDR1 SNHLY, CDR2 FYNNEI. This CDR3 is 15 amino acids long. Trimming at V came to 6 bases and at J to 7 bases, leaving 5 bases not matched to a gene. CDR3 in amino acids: CASRQTSGRENEQFF. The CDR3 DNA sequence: TGTGCCAGCAGGCAGACTAGCGGGAGGGAGAATGAGCAGTTCTTC. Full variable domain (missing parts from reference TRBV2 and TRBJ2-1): EPEVTQTPSHQVTQMGQEVILRCVPISNHLYFYWYRQILGQKVEFLVSFYNNEISEKSEIFDDQFSVERPDGSNFTLKIRSTKLEDSAMYFCASRQTSGRENEQFFGPGTRLTVL.

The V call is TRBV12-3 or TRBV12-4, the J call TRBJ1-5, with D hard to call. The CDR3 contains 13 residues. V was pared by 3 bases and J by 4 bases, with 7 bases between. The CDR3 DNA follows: TGTGCCAGCAGTTTGTCGGGGAATCAGCCCCAGCATTTT. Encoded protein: CASSLSGNQPQHF.

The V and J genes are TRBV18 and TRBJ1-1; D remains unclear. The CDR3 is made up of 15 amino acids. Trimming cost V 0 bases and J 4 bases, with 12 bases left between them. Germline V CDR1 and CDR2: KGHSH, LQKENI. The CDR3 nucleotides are TGTGCCAGCTCACCACCGTTTCGTGGCACCACTGAAGCTTTCTTT. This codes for CASSPPFRGTTEAFF.

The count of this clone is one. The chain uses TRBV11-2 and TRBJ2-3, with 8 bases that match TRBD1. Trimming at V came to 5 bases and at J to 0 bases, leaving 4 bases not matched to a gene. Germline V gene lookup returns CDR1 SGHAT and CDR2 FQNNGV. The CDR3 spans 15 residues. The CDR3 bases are TGTGCCAGCAGCCGGGACAGGATAAGCACAGATACGCAGTATTTT. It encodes CASSRDRISTDTQYF.

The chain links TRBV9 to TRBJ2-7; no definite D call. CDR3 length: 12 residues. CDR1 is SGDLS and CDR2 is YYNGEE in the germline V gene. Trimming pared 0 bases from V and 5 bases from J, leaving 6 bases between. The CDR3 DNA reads TGTGCCAGCAGCGTAGTGGCGGACGAGCAGTACTTC. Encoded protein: CASSVVADEQYF.

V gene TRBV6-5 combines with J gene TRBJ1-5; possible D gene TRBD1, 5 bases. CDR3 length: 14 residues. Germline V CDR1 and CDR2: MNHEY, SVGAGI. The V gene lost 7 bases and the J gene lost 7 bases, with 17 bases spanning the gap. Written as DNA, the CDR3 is TGTGCCAGCACCCCATCCGGCGGGGGACAGCCCCAGCATTTT. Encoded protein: CASTPSGGGQPQHF.

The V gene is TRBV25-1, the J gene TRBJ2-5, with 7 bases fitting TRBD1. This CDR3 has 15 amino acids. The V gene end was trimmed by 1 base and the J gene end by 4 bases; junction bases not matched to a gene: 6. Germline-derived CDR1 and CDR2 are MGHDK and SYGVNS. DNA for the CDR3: TGTGCCAGCAGTGAATCTAGGGGGCTGGCAGAGACCCAGTACTTC. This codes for CASSESRGLAETQYF.

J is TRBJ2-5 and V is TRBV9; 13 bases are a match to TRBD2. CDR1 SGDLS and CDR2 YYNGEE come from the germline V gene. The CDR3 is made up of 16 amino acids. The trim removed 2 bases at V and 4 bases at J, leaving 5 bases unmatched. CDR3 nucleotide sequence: TGTGCCAGCAGCGTTACTAGCGGGAGGGCCCCAGAGACCCAGTACTTC. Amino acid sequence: CASSVTSGRAPETQYF.

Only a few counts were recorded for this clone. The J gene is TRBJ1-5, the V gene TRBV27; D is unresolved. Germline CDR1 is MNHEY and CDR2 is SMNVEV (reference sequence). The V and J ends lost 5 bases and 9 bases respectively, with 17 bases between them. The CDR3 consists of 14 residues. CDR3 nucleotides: TGTGCCAGCAGTCCCCGACACCCCCAATTGCCCCAGCATTTT. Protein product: CASSPRHPQLPQHF.

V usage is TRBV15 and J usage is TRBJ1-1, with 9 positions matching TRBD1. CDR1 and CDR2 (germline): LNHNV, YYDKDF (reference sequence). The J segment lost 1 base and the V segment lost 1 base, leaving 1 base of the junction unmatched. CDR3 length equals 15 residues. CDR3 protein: CATSRGQGGNTEAFF. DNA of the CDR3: TGTGCCACCAGCAGAGGACAGGGGGGGAACACTGAAGCTTTCTTT. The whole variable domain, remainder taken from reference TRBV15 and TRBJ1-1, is DAMVIQNPRYQVTQFGKPVTLSCSQTLNHNVMYWYQQKSSQAPKLLFHYYDKDFNNEADTPDNFQSRRPNTSFCFLDIRSPGLGDTAMYLCATSRGQGGNTEAFFGQGTRLTVV.

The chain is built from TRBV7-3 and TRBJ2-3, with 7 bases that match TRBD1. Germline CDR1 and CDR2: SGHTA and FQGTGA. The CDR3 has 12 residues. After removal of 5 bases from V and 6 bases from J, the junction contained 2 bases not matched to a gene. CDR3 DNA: TGTGCCAGCAGCAAGGACAGGGATACGCAGTATTTT. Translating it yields CASSKDRDTQYF.

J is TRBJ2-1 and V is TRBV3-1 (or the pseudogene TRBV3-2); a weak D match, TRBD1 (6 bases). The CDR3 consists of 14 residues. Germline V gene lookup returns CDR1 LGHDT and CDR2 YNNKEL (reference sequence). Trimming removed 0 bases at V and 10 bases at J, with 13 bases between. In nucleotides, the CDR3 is TGTGCCAGCAGCCAAGAAGGACTGAGGGGGGAGCAGTTCTTC. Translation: CASSQEGLRGEQFF.

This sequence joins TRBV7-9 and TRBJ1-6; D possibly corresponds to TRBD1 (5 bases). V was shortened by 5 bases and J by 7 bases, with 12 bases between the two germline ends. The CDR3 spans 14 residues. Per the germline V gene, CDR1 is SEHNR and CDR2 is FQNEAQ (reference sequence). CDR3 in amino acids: CASSTDSPNSPLHF. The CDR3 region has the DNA TGTGCCAGCAGCACAGACAGTCCGAATTCACCCCTCCACTTT.

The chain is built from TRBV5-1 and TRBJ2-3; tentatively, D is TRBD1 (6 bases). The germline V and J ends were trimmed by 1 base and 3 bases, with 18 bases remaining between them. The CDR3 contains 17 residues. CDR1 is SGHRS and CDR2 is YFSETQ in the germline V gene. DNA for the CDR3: TGCGCCAGCAGCTTGAATTCCTTAGGGGGTGGGACAGATACGCAGTATTTT. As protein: CASSLNSLGGGTDTQYF.

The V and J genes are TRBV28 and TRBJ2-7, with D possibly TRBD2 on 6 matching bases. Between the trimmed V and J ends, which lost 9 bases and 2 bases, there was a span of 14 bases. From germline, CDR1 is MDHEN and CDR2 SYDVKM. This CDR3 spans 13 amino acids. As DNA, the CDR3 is TGTGCCAGTTGGGTGACGGGGGCCTACGAGCAGTACTTC. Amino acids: CASWVTGAYEQYF.